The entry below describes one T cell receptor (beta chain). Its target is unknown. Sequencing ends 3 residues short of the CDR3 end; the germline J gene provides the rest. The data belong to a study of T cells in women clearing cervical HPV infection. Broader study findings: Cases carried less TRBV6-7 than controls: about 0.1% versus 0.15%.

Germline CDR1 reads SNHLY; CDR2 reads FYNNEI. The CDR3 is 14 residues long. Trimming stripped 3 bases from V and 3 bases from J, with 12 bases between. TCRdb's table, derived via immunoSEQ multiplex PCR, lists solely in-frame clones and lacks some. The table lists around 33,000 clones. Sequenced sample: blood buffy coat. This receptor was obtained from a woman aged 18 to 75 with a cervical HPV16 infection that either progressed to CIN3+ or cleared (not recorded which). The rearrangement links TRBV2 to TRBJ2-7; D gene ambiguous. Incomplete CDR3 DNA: TGTGCCAGCAGTGACGCGTCGTACTACTACGAG. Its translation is CASSDASYYYE. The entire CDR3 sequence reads CASSDASYYYEQYF.